Shown below are 23 T cell receptor beta chains from a single sample sequenced in a study of identical twins. In TCRdb, the 5' RACE reads were re-called with MiXCR into one record per CDR3 protein. The sample includes 1.5 million to 2 million distinct CDR3 sequences, around 29% of them seen just once. The sequenced sample was cord blood. The receptors were gathered from a newborn girl in good health.

This clonotype was seen a few times. The CDR3 nucleotides read TGCGCCAGCAGCTTGGGGCTAGCGGGGATGTCAGATACGCAGTATTTT. This sequence encodes CASSLGLAGMSDTQYF. The chain recombines TRBV5-1 with TRBJ2-3; 9 bases fit TRBD2. CDR1 and CDR2 (germline): SGHRS, YFSETQ. The CDR3 is made up of 16 amino acids. J was trimmed by 4 bases and V by 0 bases; bases with no gene match: 6.

This clonotype has only a few counts. The chain carries TRBV20-1 and TRBJ2-7, with D hard to call. The CDR3 contains 11 residues. Germline values: CDR1 DFQATT, CDR2 SNEGSKA (reference sequence). Written as DNA, the CDR3 is TGCAGCGTGGGGAACTCCTACGAGCAGTACTTC. Its protein product is CSVGNSYEQYF.

The V call is TRBV28, the J call TRBJ2-7; D is unclear. This CDR3 contains 17 residues. Germline V gives CDR1 MDHEN, CDR2 SYDVKM. The V gene lost 3 bases and the J gene lost 0 bases, with 18 bases spanning the gap. The CDR3 DNA reads as TGTGCCAGCAGTTTTGGTTTCCGCGGCCCTACCTCCTACGAGCAGTACTTC. Protein product: CASSFGFRGPTSYEQYF.

The genes are TRBV2 and TRBJ1-1; 8 nucleotides agree with TRBD1. V gave up 4 bases and J gave up 3 bases; unmatched junction bases: 7. Looked up from germline, CDR1 is SNHLY and CDR2 is FYNNEI. The CDR3 has 15 amino acids. Written as DNA, the CDR3 is TGTGCCAGCAGTGGGGATCAGGGGGCGTACACTGAAGCTTTCTTT. Amino acid sequence: CASSGDQGAYTEAFF. Together with reference TRBV2 and TRBJ1-1, the CDR3 gives the full variable domain: EPEVTQTPSHQVTQMGQEVILRCVPISNHLYFYWYRQILGQKVEFLVSFYNNEISEKSEIFDDQFSVERPDGSNFTLKIRSTKLEDSAMYFCASSGDQGAYTEAFFGQGTRLTVV.

This clonotype has only a few counts. The chain links TRBV10-2 to TRBJ2-5; the D is unclear. V was trimmed by 4 bases and J by 1 base, leaving 10 bases between them. Germline V gives CDR1 WSHSY, CDR2 SAAADI. The CDR3 runs 14 residues. The CDR3 spells CASSVSGPQETQYF. The CDR3 DNA sequence: TGCGCCAGCAGTGTAAGTGGCCCCCAAGAGACCCAGTACTTC.

This clonotype was counted ten times or more. V gene TRBV10-3 combines with J gene TRBJ2-7; 7 nucleotides agree with TRBD2. CDR1 ENHRY and CDR2 SYGVKD come from the germline V gene. Germline trimming cut 1 base from V and 1 base from J; bases unmatched to any gene: 4. This CDR3 region has 15 residues. CDR3 sequence reads: CAISEWVAGSYEQYF. In DNA form, the CDR3 reads TGTGCCATCAGTGAGTGGGTAGCGGGTTCCTACGAGCAGTACTTC.

The chain has TRBV27 and TRBJ2-1; 10 bases fit TRBD2. CDR1 and CDR2 from the germline V gene are MNHEY and SMNVEV (reference sequence). Trimming cost V 5 bases and J 4 bases; bases outside gene matches: 8. The CDR3 is made up of 16 amino acids. Here the CDR3 reads CASSAAGGLGYNEQFF. The DNA of the CDR3 is TGTGCCAGCAGTGCAGCGGGAGGGCTGGGGTACAATGAGCAGTTCTTC.

This chain joins TRBV15 and TRBJ2-3, with D possibly being TRBD2 (5 bases). This CDR3 is 14 amino acids long. V lost 0 bases and J 5 bases, leaving 9 bases between the germline ends. Germline loops: CDR1 LNHNV, CDR2 YYDKDF (reference sequence). CDR3 residues: CATSRDPGLDTQYF. CDR3 nucleotide sequence: TGTGCCACCAGCAGAGATCCGGGGTTAGATACGCAGTATTTT.

This clonotype has a handful of counts. V usage is TRBV28 and J usage is TRBJ1-2; D gene ambiguous. The length of the CDR3 is 16 residues. CDR1 and CDR2 from the germline V gene are MDHEN and SYDVKM. With 2 bases removed from V and 0 bases from J, the gap between germline ends came to 13 bases. The CDR3 nucleotides are TGTGCCAGCAGTTTAAAATTTTCACGTCCTAACTATGGCTACACCTTC. This translates into CASSLKFSRPNYGYTF.

The rearrangement links TRBV6-1 to TRBJ1-2; maybe TRBD1 (5 bases). CDR1 and CDR2 from the germline V gene are MNHNS and SASEGT. The CDR3 is 14 residues long. The germline V and J ends were trimmed by 1 base and 4 bases, with 10 bases remaining between them. The CDR3 DNA reads as TGTGCCAGCAGTGAAGGGGGGACTAGCTATGGCTACACCTTC. This codes for CASSEGGTSYGYTF.

In the case of this clonotype: A much larger clone differs by one base, so this may be a read error. J is TRBJ2-1 and V is TRBV7-2; 10 bases are a match to TRBD2. With the DNA end fitting TRBJ2-7 better, the J assignment may be wrong. The CDR3 loop spans 15 amino acids. Germline-derived CDR1 and CDR2 are SGHTA and FQGNSA. The CDR3 sequence: CASSPTSGDYNEQYF. CDR3 DNA sequence: TGTGCCAGCAGCCCTACTAGCGGGGATTACAATGAGCAGTACTTC.

V gene TRBV5-6 combines with J gene TRBJ1-2; D uncertain. Trimming removed 2 bases at V and 3 bases at J, with 11 bases between. This CDR3 has 14 residues. CDR1 is SGHDT, CDR2 YYEEEE, per germline. The CDR3 region is CASSFPGRYYGYTF. CDR3 sequence (DNA): TGTGCCAGCAGCTTTCCGGGCCGGTACTATGGCTACACCTTC.

In this sample, this clonotype turned up many times. CDR3 sequence reads: CASSLLAEETQYF. The DNA for the CDR3 is TGTGCCAGCAGTTTACTAGCGGAAGAGACCCAGTACTTC. V and J are TRBV2 and TRBJ2-5; TRBD2 agrees at 8 bases. Per the germline V gene, CDR1 is SNHLY and CDR2 is FYNNEI. J was trimmed by 3 bases and V by 5 bases; bases with no gene match: 2. The CDR3 sequence is 13 residues long. Full variable domain (missing parts from reference TRBV2 and TRBJ2-5): EPEVTQTPSHQVTQMGQEVILRCVPISNHLYFYWYRQILGQKVEFLVSFYNNEISEKSEIFDDQFSVERPDGSNFTLKIRSTKLEDSAMYFCASSLLAEETQYFGPGTRLLVL.

The CDR3: CASSLPRAGQPQHF. CDR3 bases: TGTGCCAGCAGTTTACCCCGGGCAGGGCAGCCCCAGCATTTT. The rearrangement links TRBV27 to TRBJ1-5; D is possibly TRBD1 (5 bases). V lost 2 bases to trimming and J lost 7 bases, with 12 bases between them. Per germline, CDR1 MNHEY and CDR2 SMNVEV (reference sequence). The CDR3 contains 14 residues.

The J gene is TRBJ2-7, the V gene TRBV27, with D hard to call. The CDR3 consists of 13 residues. The V and J ends lost 3 bases and 2 bases respectively, with 8 bases between them. CDR1 and CDR2 from the germline V gene are MNHEY and SMNVEV (reference sequence). Written as DNA, the CDR3 is TGTGCCAGCAGTTTTGCCTCGACCTACGAGCAGTACTTC. This encodes CASSFASTYEQYF.

V usage is TRBV29-1 and J usage is TRBJ2-7, with D possibly TRBD1 on 6 matching bases. Trimming took 2 bases from V and 3 from J, leaving 8 bases between them. The CDR3 covers 12 residues. Germline V gene lookup returns CDR1 SQVTM and CDR2 ANQGSEA. CDR3 residues: CSVETGHYEQYF. The CDR3 DNA reads as TGCAGCGTTGAAACGGGACACTACGAGCAGTACTTC.

The gene calls are TRBV20-1 and TRBJ1-2; 9 bases match TRBD1. CDR3 size: 13 residues. With 3 bases clipped from V and 4 bases from J, the junction kept 3 bases outside the gene matches. Germline lookup yields CDR1 DFQATT and CDR2 SNEGSKA (reference sequence). The CDR3 here is CSASTGGAYGYTF. The DNA for the CDR3 is TGCAGTGCTAGCACAGGGGGCGCCTATGGCTACACCTTC.

On this clonotype: The junction departs from germline at one end; a sequencing error may be responsible. The V and J genes are TRBV5-1 and TRBJ1-1, with a possible D match to TRBD1 (5 bases). The CDR3 runs to 13 residues. Germline V gene data show CDR1 as SGHRS and CDR2 as YFSETQ. CDR3 sequence reads: CASSLRQTGEALF. The CDR3, as DNA: TGCGCCAGCAGCTTGCGACAGACCGGCGAAGCTTTATTT.

There are a few counts of this clonotype. V and J are TRBV5-1 and TRBJ1-4, with 8 nucleotides matching TRBD1. Germline V CDR1 and CDR2: SGHRS, YFSETQ. The CDR3 sequence is 15 residues long. Trimming at V came to 6 bases and at J to 6 bases, leaving 10 bases not matched to a gene. DNA of the CDR3: TGCGCCAGCAACCCGCTCGGGACAGGTTATGAAAAACTGTTTTTT. It is translated as CASNPLGTGYEKLFF.

This clonotype was counted between two and nine times. The chain is built from TRBV25-1 and TRBJ2-4; D remains ambiguous. The DNA matches TRBJ2-7 better at its end, which makes the J call doubtful. CDR3 size: 12 residues. Germline CDR1 is MGHDK and CDR2 is SYGVNS. CDR3 loop: CASSEVPHEQYF. The CDR3 DNA reads as TGTGCCAGCAGTGAGGTACCCCACGAGCAGTACTTC.

The V call is TRBV28, the J call TRBJ1-2; D is unclear. There are 12 residues in the CDR3. Germline V lookup: CDR1 MDHEN, CDR2 SYDVKM. Trimming took off 4 bases at V and 8 bases at J, with 11 bases between the two ends. DNA for the CDR3: TGTGCCAGCAGTTCCCCCTTCGGAGGCTACACCTTC. The encoded protein is CASSSPFGGYTF.

This clonotype was counted many times. The chain has TRBV10-2 and TRBJ2-7, with a tentative D call TRBD2 (5 bases). V gave up 8 bases and J gave up 2 bases, with 10 bases separating them. CDR1 and CDR2 from the germline V gene are WSHSY and SAAADI. This CDR3 contains 12 residues. The CDR3 DNA sequence: TGCGCCAGCCGGGGATCTCCCTACGAGCAGTACTTC. This translates into CASRGSPYEQYF.

The V gene is TRBV6-5, the J gene TRBJ2-1; D possibly corresponds to TRBD2 (5 bases). The CDR3 totals 14 residues. Germline V gene lookup returns CDR1 MNHEY and CDR2 SVGAGI. Trimming took off 6 bases at V and 2 bases at J, with 11 bases between the two ends. CDR3 in DNA: TGTGCCAGCAGGCCTATAGCGCCCTACAATGAGCAGTTCTTC. It is translated as CASRPIAPYNEQFF.